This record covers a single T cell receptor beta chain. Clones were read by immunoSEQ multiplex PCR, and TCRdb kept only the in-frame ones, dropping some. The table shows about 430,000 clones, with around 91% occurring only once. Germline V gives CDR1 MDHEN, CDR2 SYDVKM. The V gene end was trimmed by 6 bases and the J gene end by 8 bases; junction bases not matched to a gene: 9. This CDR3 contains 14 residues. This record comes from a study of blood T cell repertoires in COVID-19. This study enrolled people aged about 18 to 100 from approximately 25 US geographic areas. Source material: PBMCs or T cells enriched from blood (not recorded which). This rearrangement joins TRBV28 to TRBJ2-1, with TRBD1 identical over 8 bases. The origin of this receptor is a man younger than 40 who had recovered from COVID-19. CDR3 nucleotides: TGTGCCAGCAGCCCCCGACAGGGGAGGTATGAGCAGTTCTTC. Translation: CASSPRQGRYEQFF.